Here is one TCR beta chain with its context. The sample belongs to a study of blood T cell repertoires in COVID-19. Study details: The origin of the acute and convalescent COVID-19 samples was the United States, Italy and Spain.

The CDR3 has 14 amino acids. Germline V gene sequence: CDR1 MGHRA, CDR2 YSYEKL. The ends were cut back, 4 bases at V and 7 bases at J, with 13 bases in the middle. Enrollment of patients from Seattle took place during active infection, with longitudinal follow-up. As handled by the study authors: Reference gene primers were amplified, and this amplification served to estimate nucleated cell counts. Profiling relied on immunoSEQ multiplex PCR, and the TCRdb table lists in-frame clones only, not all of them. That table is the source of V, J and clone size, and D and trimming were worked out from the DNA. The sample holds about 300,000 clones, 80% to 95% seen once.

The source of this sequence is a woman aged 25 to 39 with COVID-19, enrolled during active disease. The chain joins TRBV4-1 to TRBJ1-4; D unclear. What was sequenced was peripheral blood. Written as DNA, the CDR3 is TGCGCCAGCAGCCCCCGGGAGGAGGTTGAAAAACTGTTTTTT. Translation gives CASSPREEVEKLFF.